What follows is one TCR beta chain and its context. This clone was observed many times. Its target antigen remains unknown. Nothing much larger sits one base from this clone, and base qualities are not available. Other nucleotide sequences from this sample produce the same CDR3. Using the deep immunoSEQ assay, multiplex PCR amplified TCR CDR3 regions from genomic DNA. Genomic DNA extracted from each cell subset was distributed evenly over all wells of several immunoSEQ 96-well plates, and each plate served as one replicate. For sorted subsets, 200 to 250 ng of genomic DNA, equivalent to 25,000 to 35,000 T cell genomes, went into each replicate PCR. The purified libraries were quantified using a Qubit 3.0 fluorometer, sized with a Bioanalyzer 2100, and then quantified again using the KAPA Library Quantification kit. Each immunoSEQ 96-well plate was sequenced on its own single-read 150-cycle Illumina NextSeq 550 flow cell. The authors processed their data as follows. Because the immunoSEQ output included only junctional sequences and no quality scores, the filtering could not be the same as the filtering used for full-length reads. To assign V/J genes and CDR3, sequences were annotated against IMGT germline references using PyIR, a Python wrapper for IgBLAST v1.9. Any read was removed if the V/J assignment was weak (E-value above 1e-6), the CDR3 was missing, or the read contained stop codons, out-of-frame junctions, or ambiguous translated residues. V3J clonotypes were defined as sequences sharing an identical inferred V gene, J gene, and CDR3 amino acid sequence. To compute the percentage overlap between repertoires, the number of shared unique clonotypes was divided by the size of the smaller repertoire. RTK rarefaction, the Chao1 estimator, and Recon v2.1 estimates of unobserved clonotypes were used to assess repertoire richness. OLGA was used to compute generation probabilities for all TCRbeta clonotypes that the gDNA method yielded from a handful of donors. In TCRdb, the immuneACCESS table is reduced to in-frame sequences with V and J assigned. These tables do not hold every clone; where another copy was compared, an unresolved V gene accounts for under half, and the others remain unexplained. D and trimming come from the DNA, and the V and J calls and clone size come from that table. Within this sample are 900,000 to 1,200,000 clones, with around 78% of them counted one time only. The ten top clones hold roughly 0.61% of the sample.

Looking up the germline V gene (reference sequence) yields CDR1 LNHDA and CDR2 SQIVND. V is clipped by 4 bases and J by 5 bases, and the sequence between their germline boundaries is 12 bases long. From cysteine to phenylalanine, the CDR3 is 14 amino acids long. Only the CDR3 DNA is retained, 42 bases long and in frame from the first base. Healthy HIV-negative adults with no recently reported acute infections or vaccinations were included as donors. All donors were Caucasian adults living in Nashville, Tennessee, USA. CD4+ T cells were enriched through magnetic negative selection, after which naive cells were positively selected on CD45RA and the remaining negative fraction served as the memory subset. After blood collection by leukapheresis, PBMCs were isolated using Ficoll-Histopaque density gradient centrifugation and then cryopreserved in the vapor phase of liquid nitrogen. Purity and quantity of every magnetically sorted T cell population were checked by analytical flow cytometry. Genomic DNA was isolated from each sorted fraction and quantified by UV absorbance on a Nanodrop 2000c.

The sample comes from a study of shared clonotypes between healthy human individuals (dated by TCRdb to 2020 to 2022). About the investigation overall: Three men and a couple of women, aged 18 to 49 years, made up the cohort. To increase sequencing depth and limit assay-specific biases, different laboratories used diverse techniques to prepare libraries and sequence TCR repertoires. To estimate repertoire size and how much clonotypes are shared between individuals, the study performed deep sequencing of blood TCR repertoires from about five healthy adults. Each donor's leukapheresis produced roughly between about 0.9 and 9.5 billion PBMCs. For each donor, CD4 naive and CD4 memory were each given three plates, CD8 naive was given two plates, and CD8 memory was given one plate. What the authors observed across the whole study: About 5% of naive CD4, more than 3% of naive CD8, approximately 2.2% of memory CD4, and around 0.42% of memory CD8 clonotypes were shared across several donors. Sampling was limited to blood, and TCR repertoires in tissue likely differ from TCR repertoires in blood. Compared with non-shared clonotypes, clonotypes shared by all four sorted-subset donors had higher generation probabilities. Naive subsets generally had larger estimated clonotype richness than memory subsets did. Based on pairwise subsampling, the degree of clonotype sharing among donors was expected to be affected by sequencing depth. Because the study included only a small number of donors, the genetic and exposure-history diversity represented was limited. Incomplete sequencing was indicated by rarefaction of sorted-subset datasets, despite the large sequencing depth.

Sequencing was performed on memory CD4+ T cells from PBMCs. The cell subset or site label here, explained by the study, means: CD45RA-negative fraction. The clonotype comes from a man between 18 and 29 years old in good health. Some clones in this sample may be carry-over from other donors' samples. The rearrangement combines TRBV19 with TRBJ1-5; the D gene identity is not certain. CDR3 protein: CASSTDGGYQPQHF. The sequence in DNA is TGTGCCAGTAGTACCGATGGAGGTTATCAGCCCCAGCATTTT.